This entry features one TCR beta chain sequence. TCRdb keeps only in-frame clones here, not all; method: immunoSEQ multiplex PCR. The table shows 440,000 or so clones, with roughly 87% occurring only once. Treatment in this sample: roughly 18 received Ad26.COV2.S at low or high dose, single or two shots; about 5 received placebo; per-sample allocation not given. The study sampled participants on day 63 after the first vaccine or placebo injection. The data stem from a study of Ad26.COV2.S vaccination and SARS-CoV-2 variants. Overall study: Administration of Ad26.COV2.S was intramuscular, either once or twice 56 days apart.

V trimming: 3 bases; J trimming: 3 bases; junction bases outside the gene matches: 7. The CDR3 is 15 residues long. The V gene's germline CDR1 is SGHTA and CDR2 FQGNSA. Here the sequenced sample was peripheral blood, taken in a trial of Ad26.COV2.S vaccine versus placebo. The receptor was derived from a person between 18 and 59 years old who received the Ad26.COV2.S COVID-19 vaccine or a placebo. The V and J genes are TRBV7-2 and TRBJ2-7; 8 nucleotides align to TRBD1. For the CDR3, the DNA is TGTGCCAGCAGCTTCGCCGGGACAGGATACTACGAGCAGTACTTC. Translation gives CASSFAGTGYYEQYF.